The rows below give T cell receptor beta chains drawn from one sample of a study of blood T cell repertoires in COVID-19. Sequencing was performed with immunoSEQ multiplex PCR; in TCRdb, only in-frame clones are kept and a portion is missing. The repertoire holds around 120,000 clones, with 86% as singletons. Sequencing was performed on peripheral blood. The receptors were gathered from a man aged 70-80 years who had recovered from COVID-19. Both conserved end residues are part of each CDR3.

CDR3 protein	V gene	J gene
CAWSALRDEKLFF	TRBV30	TRBJ1-4
CASSATGGKTEAFF	TRBV9	TRBJ1-1
CASSPGRGQGSGELFF	TRBV5-4	TRBJ2-2
CASRGTGANEKLFF	TRBV2	TRBJ1-4
CASSPWGGRDYGYTF	TRBV7-8	TRBJ1-2
CASSFTGDYGYTF	TRBV27	TRBJ1-2
CASSRDRATGLYNEQFF	TRBV3-1/TRBV3-2	TRBJ2-1
CASSWTGEGGELFF	TRBV11-3	TRBJ2-2
CASGLTGERGETQYF	TRBV7-3	TRBJ2-5
CASSVDPKSSYEQYF	TRBV9	TRBJ2-7
CASSLAGGSETQYF	TRBV7-3	TRBJ2-5
CASSHATGATNYGYTF	TRBV4-2	TRBJ1-2
CASNLRRSYEAFF	TRBV5-6	TRBJ1-1
CASSPFRQGGELFF	TRBV11-2	TRBJ2-2
CASSLRGPDTQYF	TRBV12-3/TRBV12-4	TRBJ2-3
CASLGQGSYGYTF	TRBV18	TRBJ1-2
CASSLDPSRFMGELFF	TRBV7-8	TRBJ2-2
CASSPGYTGELFF	TRBV2	TRBJ2-2
CASLLAGGSYEQYF	TRBV30	TRBJ2-7
CASSLGQNSGNTIYF	TRBV7-2	TRBJ1-3
CASSHPIMNTEAFF	TRBV18	TRBJ1-1
CASSLRGGTGGLTDTQYF	TRBV7-9	TRBJ2-3
CASSDRTGIYEQYF	TRBV6-1	TRBJ2-7
CASGDSHNSPLHF	TRBV6-4	TRBJ1-6
CATSDPGTSGNTDTQYF	TRBV24-1	TRBJ2-3
CAWRETGGRETQYF	TRBV30	TRBJ2-5
CASSSQGAIYGYTF	TRBV7-2	TRBJ1-2
CASSILAGAEQYF	TRBV19	TRBJ2-7
CATSDARAGDSGYTF	TRBV24-1	TRBJ1-2
CASSPGTATGHGYTF	TRBV9	TRBJ1-2
CATSDNSGGAYNEQFF	TRBV24-1	TRBJ2-1
CASSLLAGGIETQYF	TRBV4-1	TRBJ2-5
CASSPGQGTEAFF	TRBV18	TRBJ1-1
CASSVELYTEAFF	TRBV9	TRBJ1-1
CASSLDLGGADTQYF	TRBV7-2	TRBJ2-3
CAWSAMEGNSPLHF	TRBV30	TRBJ1-6
CASSRTPGGSTPDTQYF	TRBV5-1	TRBJ2-3
CAISGGGGGSGNSPLHF	TRBV10-3	TRBJ1-6
CAISERVNTEAFF	TRBV10-3	TRBJ1-1
CASSPGLPVNTGELFF	TRBV5-4	TRBJ2-2
CASSGRTSGRGEQYF	TRBV7-2	TRBJ2-7
CATSRGRGEGRGEQYF	TRBV15	TRBJ2-7
CASSLGTSVVYEQYF	TRBV5-1	TRBJ2-7
CASRRAPGQGANTGELFF	TRBV5-1	TRBJ2-2
CASSLDRVNQPQHF	TRBV7-9	TRBJ1-5
CASFGPINYGYTF	TRBV28	TRBJ1-2
CASSPQIRSEQYF	TRBV4-3	TRBJ2-7
CASSFDWGRGYTF	TRBV27	TRBJ1-2
CASSPRGSRADTQYF	TRBV7-9	TRBJ2-3